This TCR beta chain was obtained from a study of shared clonotypes between healthy human individuals. The protocol was immunoSEQ multiplex PCR, while the TCRdb copy is restricted to in-frame clones and leaves out a portion. The sample has more than 1,200,000 clones; around 98.5% are singletons. The authors divided CD4+ cells into CD45RA+ naive and CD45RA-negative memory subsets. CDR3 length equals 14 residues. Germline V lookup: CDR1 MNHNY, CDR2 SVGAGI (reference sequence). V was shortened by 2 bases and J by 5 bases, with 12 bases between the two germline ends. The sequence was collected from a young man in good health. Sequencing used naive CD4+ T cells sorted from blood. Subset defined: CD45RA+ positively selected. This chain connects TRBV6-6 to TRBJ1-1, with D possibly matching TRBD1 (6 bases). This CDR3 is CASSYVRQGTEAFF. CDR3 nucleotides: TGTGCCAGCAGTTACGTCAGGCAGGGGACTGAAGCTTTCTTT.